The 9 T cell receptor beta chains below were found in one sample sequenced in a study of T cells after yellow fever vaccination. A single record per CDR3 protein comes from TCRdb applying MiXCR to the 5' RACE reads. The sample consists of some 100,000 distinct CDR3 sequences, 8.9% of them appearing once. The specimen was CD8+ T cells not binding an NS4B(214-222) dextramer, sorted from PBMCs, collected roughly 15 days after the first yellow fever vaccination. The receptors here all came from a man aged 18 to 29 who received the YFV17D yellow fever vaccine.

The chain carries TRBV4-1 and TRBJ2-3, with D unresolved. CDR3 length: 15 amino acids. The germline V gene has CDR1 MGHRA and CDR2 YSYEKL. The V end was cut by 4 bases, the J end by 2 bases, with 13 bases between. CDR3 sequence reads: CASSPRAQHTDTQYF. In nucleotides, the CDR3 is TGCGCCAGCAGCCCAAGAGCCCAGCACACAGATACGCAGTATTTT.

This clonotype was counted at least ten times. The J gene is TRBJ2-1, the V gene TRBV6-5, with 7 bases lining up with TRBD2. This CDR3 comprises 15 residues. The junction had 8 bases not matched to a gene; V was cut back by 4 bases and J by 5 bases. Germline V gives CDR1 MNHEY, CDR2 SVGAGI. DNA of the CDR3: TGTGCCAGCAGTTGGGGGGTAGCGGGCCACAATGAGCAGTTCTTC. Residues: CASSWGVAGHNEQFF.

The CDR3 region is CASSPRVNEGSRYGYTF. CDR3 in DNA: TGTGCCAGCAGCCCCCGCGTCAACGAGGGTTCTCGCTATGGCTACACCTTC. The chain links TRBV4-2 to TRBJ1-2; D remains unclear. The CDR3 sequence is 17 residues long. From germline, CDR1 is LGHNA and CDR2 YNFKEQ. The V end lost 4 bases, the J end lost 4 bases, and 22 bases lay between the germline ends.

This clonotype came up many times. The chain employs TRBV10-2 and TRBJ1-1; 7 nucleotides agree with TRBD1. This CDR3 region has 12 residues. Germline V CDR1 and CDR2: WSHSY, SAAADI. Trimming took 6 bases from V and 11 from J; bases not matched to a gene: 9. CDR3 DNA sequence: TGCGCCAGCAGCCCCAGGGGGTTTAGGGCTTTCTTT. Translated, it gives CASSPRGFRAFF.

The gene calls are TRBV19 and TRBJ1-6; D is uncertain. The length of the CDR3 is 14 residues. The V gene's germline CDR1 is LNHDA and CDR2 SQIVND (reference sequence). V gave up 8 bases and J gave up 4 bases, with 12 bases separating them. The CDR3 region has the DNA TGTGCCAGTCATGCGACCGGGTATAATTCACCCCTCCACTTT. Translating it yields CASHATGYNSPLHF.

This clonotype was seen more than once but under ten times. V gene TRBV5-1 combines with J gene TRBJ1-1, with D unresolved. The ends were cut back, 7 bases at V and 3 bases at J, with 10 bases in the middle. CDR3 size: 12 residues. Germline V gene sequence: CDR1 SGHRS, CDR2 YFSETQ. CDR3 region: CASFDTYTEAFF. The CDR3 DNA reads TGCGCCAGCTTCGACACTTACACTGAAGCTTTCTTT.

This clonotype was seen a handful of times. This chain uses TRBV27 with TRBJ2-2, with a possible D match to TRBD1 (6 bases). Trimming removed 2 bases from V and 6 bases from J, with 7 bases in between. The CDR3 is made up of 13 amino acids. CDR1 is MNHEY and CDR2 is SMNVEV in the germline V gene (reference sequence). CDR3: CASSLGGAGELFF. The DNA of the CDR3 is TGTGCCAGCAGTTTAGGGGGCGCCGGGGAGCTGTTTTTT.

This clonotype has ten or more counts. The chain links TRBV5-6 to TRBJ1-1; D is undetermined. CDR1 is SGHDT, CDR2 YYEEEE, per germline. The CDR3 runs 16 residues. With 0 bases removed from V and 3 bases from J, the gap between germline ends came to 15 bases. The CDR3 sequence is CASSLAPGRWHTEAFF. The CDR3 DNA follows: TGTGCCAGCAGCTTGGCCCCTGGCAGGTGGCACACTGAAGCTTTCTTT.

This chain links TRBV5-6 with TRBJ2-1; TRBD2 aligns across 8 bases. CDR1 SGHDT and CDR2 YYEEEE come from the germline V gene. The V gene end was trimmed by 1 base and the J gene end by 9 bases; junction bases not matched to a gene: 3. The CDR3 is 13 residues long. Here the CDR3 DNA reads TGTGCCAGCAGCTTGTCGAGCGGGGGTGAGCAGTTCTTC. This encodes CASSLSSGGEQFF.